The 21 T cell receptor beta chains listed next were all sequenced from one sample in a study of blood T cell repertoires in COVID-19. The table came from immunoSEQ multiplex PCR; TCRdb's copy has only in-frame clones and leaves some out. In the table there are 150,000 or so clones, over 75% of which are singletons. The sequenced material came from PBMCs or T cells enriched from blood (not recorded which). The receptor source for this set is a woman between 50 and 59 years old who had recovered from COVID-19.

The rearrangement uses TRBV7-2 and TRBJ1-5, with TRBD1 as a possible D gene (5 bases). Germline V lookup: CDR1 SGHTA, CDR2 FQGNSA. The CDR3 has 16 residues. V was shortened by 0 bases and J by 2 bases, with 11 bases between the two germline ends. The CDR3: CASSLAGGMGNQPQHF. For the CDR3, the DNA is TGTGCCAGCAGCTTAGCGGGGGGTATGGGCAATCAGCCCCAGCATTTT.

The J gene is TRBJ1-1, the V gene TRBV7-2; TRBD1 might be the D (5 bases). The V end was cut by 5 bases, the J end by 8 bases, with 21 bases between. The length of the CDR3 is 15 residues. Germline loops: CDR1 SGHTA, CDR2 FQGNSA. The CDR3 protein is CASSQSGTAGGEAFF. DNA for the CDR3: TGTGCCAGCAGCCAATCAGGGACCGCGGGGGGGGAAGCTTTCTTT.

This clone was picked up one time. The genes are TRBV5-1 and TRBJ1-2, with D tentatively TRBD1 (6 bases). Germline values: CDR1 SGHRS, CDR2 YFSETQ. The V gene lost 1 base and the J gene lost 10 bases, with 23 bases spanning the gap. This CDR3 comprises 16 residues. CDR3 sequence: CASSLQGMFRPIPYTF. The CDR3 region has the DNA TGCGCCAGCAGCTTGCAGGGGATGTTCCGTCCCATACCCTACACCTTC.

J is TRBJ2-3 and V is TRBV7-2; D remains ambiguous. The CDR3 length is 13 residues. V was cut by 3 bases and J by 2 bases, with 6 bases left in between. Germline V CDR1 and CDR2: SGHTA, FQGNSA. CDR3 region: CASSFLYTDTQYF. The CDR3 region has the DNA TGTGCCAGCAGCTTCCTATACACAGATACGCAGTATTTT. Using reference TRBV7-2 and TRBJ2-3 for the parts outside the CDR3, the full variable domain is GAGVSQSPSNKVTEKGKDVELRCDPISGHTALYWYRQSLGQGLEFLIYFQGNSAPDKSGLPSDRFSAERTGGSVSTLTIQRTQQEDSAVYLCASSFLYTDTQYFGPGTRLTVL.

The chain is built from TRBV30 and TRBJ1-4, with 10 bases lining up with TRBD1. Germline V gene sequence: CDR1 GTSNPN, CDR2 SVGIG (reference sequence). Trimming took 3 bases from V and 7 from J; bases not matched to a gene: 5. The CDR3 covers 14 residues. CDR3 coding DNA: TGTGCCTGGAGGGTGACAGGGGGCGGTGAAAAACTGTTTTTT. This codes for CAWRVTGGGEKLFF.

The chain uses TRBV3-1 (or the pseudogene TRBV3-2) and TRBJ2-2, with 8 bases identical to TRBD2. This CDR3 spans 18 amino acids. CDR1 is LGHDT, CDR2 YNNKEL, per germline (reference sequence). V shed 3 bases and J 6 bases; nucleotides not matched to a gene: 15. This CDR3 reads CASSQAILSGTNSGELFF. In DNA form, the CDR3 reads TGTGCCAGCAGCCAGGCTATCCTTAGCGGGACTAACTCCGGGGAGCTGTTTTTT.

V and J are TRBV24-1 and TRBJ2-7, with D maybe TRBD1 (5 bases). V gave up 3 bases and J gave up 0 bases, with 14 bases separating them. The CDR3 runs to 16 residues. Looked up from germline, CDR1 is KGHDR and CDR2 is SFDVKD. Written as DNA, the CDR3 is TGTGCCACCAGTGATCTTCCCCTAGACAGCTCCTACGAGCAGTACTTC. Its translation is CATSDLPLDSSYEQYF.

The V gene is TRBV15, the J gene TRBJ1-2, with a weak D call TRBD1 (6 bases). The V gene lost 5 bases and the J gene lost 4 bases, with 17 bases spanning the gap. The CDR3 has 15 residues. Germline-derived CDR1 and CDR2 are LNHNV and YYDKDF (reference sequence). The CDR3 reads CATSGLTGEIYGYTF. The CDR3 coding sequence is TGTGCCACCAGCGGCTTGACAGGAGAAATCTATGGCTACACCTTC.

This clone turned up a few times. CDR3 residues: CASGPLRDSSGNTIYF. CDR3 sequence (DNA): TGTGCTAGTGGTCCTCTTCGGGACAGCTCTGGAAACACCATATATTTT. The V and J genes are TRBV12-5 and TRBJ1-3, with 7 positions matching TRBD1. V lost 5 bases and J lost 0; bases outside the gene matches: 7. Germline assignment: CDR1 LGHNT and CDR2 FRNRAP. The CDR3 runs 16 residues.

V is TRBV9 and J is TRBJ2-5, with 10 bases matching TRBD2. V shed 3 bases, J shed 5 bases, and the junction held 7 bases outside the gene matches. CDR3 length equals 15 residues. Germline V gene lookup returns CDR1 SGDLS and CDR2 YYNGEE. CDR3 DNA sequence: TGTGCCAGCAGCGGAGATCTAGCGGGGGCGGAGACCCAGTACTTC. It translates to CASSGDLAGAETQYF.

The V call is TRBV30, the J call TRBJ1-2; the match to TRBD1 covers 8 bases. The germline V gene has CDR1 GTSNPN and CDR2 SVGIG (reference sequence). The trim removed 2 bases at V and 8 bases at J, leaving 7 bases unmatched. The CDR3 sequence is 13 residues long. In DNA, the CDR3 is TGTGCCTGGAGTCCCCGGACAGGGTTAGGCTACACCTTC. It codes for CAWSPRTGLGYTF.

The genes are TRBV9 and TRBJ2-7; 7 nucleotides line up with TRBD2. J lost 5 bases, V lost 0 bases, and 8 bases had no gene match. CDR3 length equals 15 residues. Germline CDR1 SGDLS, CDR2 YYNGEE. DNA for the CDR3: TGTGCCAGCAGCGTAGGGGGGAGGGGCGTGGACGAGCAGTACTTC. This codes for CASSVGGRGVDEQYF.

The rearrangement uses TRBV27 and TRBJ2-7; tentative D call: TRBD2 (6 bases). Germline CDR1 is MNHEY and CDR2 is SMNVEV (reference sequence). Deletions cut 4 bases from V and 4 bases from J, with 14 bases between. This CDR3 spans 14 amino acids. CDR3 nucleotide sequence: TGTGCCAGCAGTTCCCAGGGAGGAAAGTACGAGCAGTACTTC. It encodes CASSSQGGKYEQYF.

V gene TRBV9 combines with J gene TRBJ2-5; D may be TRBD2 (5 bases). The CDR3 spans 14 residues. Trimming shortened V by 4 bases and J by 5 bases, and 15 bases separated the two germline ends. CDR1 SGDLS and CDR2 YYNGEE come from the germline V gene. The DNA of the CDR3 is TGTGCCAGCAGCCCCCGGGGTGTAAGGGAGACCCAGTACTTC. It encodes CASSPRGVRETQYF.

The rearrangement links TRBV23-1 to TRBJ1-5, with D hard to call. TRBV23-1 is assigned to the ORF class and has an uncertain function. V shed 2 bases and J shed 1 base, with 18 bases lying between them. The CDR3 totals 18 residues. Here the CDR3 DNA reads TGCGCCAGCAGTCAACCGGGTCACTTTCCTGGGAGCAATCAGCCCCAGCATTTT. Translation gives CASSQPGHFPGSNQPQHF.

This rearrangement joins TRBV29-1 to TRBJ2-4; D may be TRBD2 (6 bases). V lost 3 bases and J lost 5, with 11 bases in between. The CDR3 sequence is 13 residues long. Per germline, CDR1 SQVTM and CDR2 ANQGSEA. The CDR3 loop is CSVEKGGENIQYF. The CDR3 bases are TGCAGCGTTGAGAAAGGAGGGGAAAACATTCAGTACTTC.

The V and J genes are TRBV9 and TRBJ1-6; D gene uncertain. This CDR3 region has 16 residues. Germline V gene sequence: CDR1 SGDLS, CDR2 YYNGEE. V was shortened by 0 bases and J by 2 bases, with 9 bases between the two germline ends. CDR3 DNA sequence: TGTGCCAGCAGCGTAGAGGCGGAGGCCTATAATTCACCCCTCCACTTT. Residues: CASSVEAEAYNSPLHF.

This sequence joins TRBV27 and TRBJ2-7; D is perhaps TRBD1 (6 bases). Germline V gene data show CDR1 as MNHEY and CDR2 as SMNVEV (reference sequence). CDR3 size: 14 residues. Trimming took 6 bases from V and 2 from J, leaving 14 bases between them. For the CDR3, the DNA is TGTGCCAGCAGAAAAACAGGGCCCACCTACGAGCAGTACTTC. As protein: CASRKTGPTYEQYF.

V gene TRBV3-1 (or the pseudogene TRBV3-2) combines with J gene TRBJ2-3; weak D call: TRBD1 (6 bases). V lost 8 bases, J lost 5 bases, and 14 bases lay in between. Germline V gene lookup returns CDR1 LGHDT and CDR2 YNNKEL (reference sequence). The CDR3 is 13 residues long. The DNA of the CDR3 is TGTGCCAGCGGTCGTGGGGGCGGAGATACGCAGTATTTT. It specifies CASGRGGGDTQYF.

This clone was counted once. V gene TRBV6-4 combines with J gene TRBJ2-1, with 11 bases identical to TRBD2. Trimming took 5 bases from V and 3 from J; bases not matched to a gene: 3. This CDR3 region has 15 residues. CDR1 and CDR2 (germline): MRHNA, SNTAGT. CDR3 in amino acids: CASSLTSGGYNEQFF. The CDR3 DNA follows: TGTGCCAGCAGTTTAACTAGCGGGGGCTACAATGAGCAGTTCTTC.

The chain recombines TRBV27 with TRBJ2-1; a weak D match, TRBD1 (6 bases). In germline, CDR1 is MNHEY, CDR2 SMNVEV (reference sequence). The CDR3 runs to 16 residues. V shed 7 bases and J shed 2 bases, with 18 bases lying between them. In DNA, the CDR3 is TGTGCCAGCATTCCCAGAGGGGGTGCTCCCTACAATGAGCAGTTCTTC. As protein: CASIPRGGAPYNEQFF.